Shown below are 4 T cell receptor beta chains from a single sample sequenced in a study of PD-L1 blockade in urothelial cancer. Clones were sequenced by immunoSEQ multiplex PCR, and TCRdb holds only the in-frame ones, with some missing. The sample has about 80,000 clones, around 90% seen once. The source material was PBMCs, sampled around atezolizumab (anti-PD-L1) treatment. These receptor sequences come from a woman aged 70-85 years with urothelial cancer.

This clone was picked up one time. This chain connects TRBV28 to TRBJ2-1; maybe TRBD2 (5 bases). V was cut by 2 bases and J by 2 bases, with 10 bases left in between. The CDR3 spans 15 residues. Per the germline V gene, CDR1 is MDHEN and CDR2 is SYDVKM. The CDR3 sequence is CASSLASRTYNEQFF. The CDR3 coding sequence is TGTGCCAGCAGTTTAGCTAGCCGCACCTACAATGAGCAGTTCTTC.

This chain joins TRBV11-2 and TRBJ1-3; 7 positions match TRBD1. V shed 5 bases, J shed 4 bases, and the junction held 8 bases outside the gene matches. This CDR3 has 15 residues. Germline values: CDR1 SGHAT, CDR2 FQNNGV. This CDR3 reads CASSATGVKGNTIYF. CDR3 sequence (DNA): TGTGCCAGCAGCGCCACAGGGGTGAAAGGAAACACCATATATTTT.

This sequence joins TRBV29-1 and TRBJ1-2; 10 nucleotides align to TRBD1. V shed 5 bases and J 2 bases; nucleotides not matched to a gene: 8. This CDR3 comprises 15 residues. CDR1 and CDR2 from the germline V gene are SQVTM and ANQGSEA. The CDR3 protein is CSVRGRTGGNYGYTF. The CDR3 coding sequence is TGCAGCGTTCGGGGGAGGACAGGGGGGAACTATGGCTACACCTTC.

This chain links TRBV25-1 with TRBJ2-3, with 10 bases that match TRBD2. V was pared by 7 bases and J by 3 bases, with 7 bases of the junction left unmatched. Germline CDR1 MGHDK, CDR2 SYGVNS. The CDR3 spans 15 residues. CDR3 bases: TGTGCCAGCACCGATAGCGGGAGGAGGACAGATACGCAGTATTTT. Translated, it gives CASTDSGRRTDTQYF.